This section outlines one TCR beta chain sequence together with its context. Trimming stripped 5 bases from V and 0 bases from J, with 7 bases between. CDR3 length: 13 amino acids. Per germline, CDR1 LNHDA and CDR2 SQIVND (reference sequence). The PCR template was genomic DNA. The TCR beta CDR3 region was amplified using 30 forward and 13 reverse primers. TCRdb redid the calling of the multiplex PCR reads with MiXCR, one entry per CDR3 protein. The repertoire holds some 250,000 distinct CDR3 sequences, with roughly 50% as singletons. This sample was taken from a study of type 1 and type 2 diabetes patients.

The rearrangement uses TRBV19 and TRBJ1-1; D remains unclear. Sequencing was done on a sample of peripheral blood mononuclear cells (PBMCs). The TCR comes from a man aged 18 to 29 with type 2 diabetes. The CDR3 DNA reads as TGTGCCAGTAGTGTGCTGATGAACACTGAAGCTTTCTTT. Encoded protein: CASSVLMNTEAFF.